This TCR beta chain was captured in a study of beta chain features in type 1 diabetes listed by TCRdb under 2018. Study-wide context: Mean age, gender distribution, total cell number and subset yield were not different between patients and healthy donors. A total of roughly 110 million sorted cells were examined across all samples, and the number of cells per subset was strongly correlated with RNA yield. The study compared the TCRB repertoires of sorted circulating CD4+ T cell subsets in recently diagnosed type 1 diabetes patients with those in matched healthy donors. Naive and central memory subsets were obtained from all 30 or so donors, but regulatory and stem cell-like memory subsets were isolated from only 8 patients and roughly 8 healthy donors. What the authors observed across the whole study: The naive, central memory and regulatory TCRB repertoires appeared to resemble one another more closely among patients than among healthy donors. PCR might favor shorter templates, but patient and control samples were amplified and corrected together, so any skew would affect both groups equally. Because small numbers of individuals were included in the HLA sub-analyses, any influence of HLA type on TCRB rearrangement was left unresolved. Because cDNA was sequenced instead of genomic DNA, highly expressing activated cells could be over-represented, though the groups showed no difference in activation or CD3 levels. At VDJ recombination sites, type 1 diabetes patients had fewer insertions and more deleted nucleotides, which implies abnormalities in thymic rearrangement. In all four CD4+ subsets, TCRB CDR3 length was moderately but significantly shorter in type 1 diabetes patients.

From each donor, a single peripheral blood sample of about 100 mL on average was drawn into heparinised tubes. Naive, central memory, regulatory and stem cell-like memory CD4+ T cells were sorted on a BD FACSAria II using a panel including CD45RO, CCR7, CD25, CD127, CD95 and CD27. Every sorted population had a purity above 95%. PBMCs were separated immediately by Lymphoprep density gradient centrifugation and were stained directly, without being cultured. So that batch effects would be minimized, each experiment stained and sorted samples in pairs, pairing one healthy donor with one patient. All of the isolated RNA was reverse transcribed with the High Capacity cDNA Reverse Transcription Kit, so expressed TCRB transcripts were sequenced. Deep immunoSEQ sequencing was performed on naive, central memory and regulatory T cell samples, with an average of roughly 3.5 million total reads per sample. Sorted cells were lysed in RLT buffer and RNA was extracted with DNase-treated RNeasy Micro or Mini kits, depending on cell number. Each cell subset was processed separately to prevent cross-contamination, with patient and healthy donor samples processed together. TCRB sequences were amplified from cDNA with the immunoSEQ multiplex PCR, producing 87-bp fragments spanning the CDR3 region. The amplicons were sequenced using the Illumina HiSeq platform. The paper's data handling went like this. PCR bias was computationally corrected using synthetic template baselines, reads within Hamming distance 2 were collapsed, and singletons that could not be merged were discarded. By aligning reads against IMGT, V, D and J genes, CDR3 length, and insertions or deletions at six rearrangement sites were assigned. Within each subset, clonotype counts were normalized to sorted cell number, after which true diversity and Gini coefficients were computed with the tcR R package. Repertoire sharing was quantified using the overlap coefficient calculated on TCRB nucleotide sequences. As a proxy for the pre-selection repertoire, out-of-frame TCRB sequences from naive cells were analyzed. In its TCRdb copy, this immuneACCESS table keeps in-frame sequences only and misses some clones. Where compared with another copy, unresolved V genes explain less than half of these, and the others have no known cause. That table supplies the V and J calls and clone size; D and trimming were determined from the DNA. The sample table contains some 280,000 clones; only one count was recorded for around an eighth of them. Around 0.016% of the sample lies in the top ten.

As for this clone: The antigen it recognizes is unknown. No much larger clonotype is one base removed from it; base qualities were not supplied.

The CDR3, cysteine through phenylalanine, is 17 amino acids long. Kept here is only the CDR3 DNA, which spans 51 bases and is read in frame from base 1. The material sequenced was naive CD4+ T cells from blood. The cell subset or site label on this specimen signifies: true naive CD4+ T cells. This TCR came from a man aged 30 to 39 with type 1 diabetes. The receptor chain draws on TRBV12-2 and TRBJ2-7; TRBD2 reflects the table's D call only, with no check against the DNA. TRBV12-2 is listed as a pseudogene. The encoded CDR3 is CASRLVVRGTGPYEQYF. At the DNA level, the sequence is TGTGCAAGTCGCTTAGTCGTCCGCGGGACTGGTCCCTACGAGCAGTACTTC.